This record concerns one T cell receptor beta chain sequence. These data come from a study of blood T cell repertoires in COVID-19. Study context: Collection of acute and convalescent COVID-19 samples took place in the United States, Italy and Spain. Sample material is recorded as cDNA or gDNA derived from T cells, B-cell-depleted T cells, or PBMCs.

The CDR3 length is 14 residues. Trimming took 2 bases from V and 8 from J; bases not matched to a gene: 7. The germline gives CDR1 SGHRS, CDR2 YFSETQ. How the authors handled the data: Estimates of nucleated cell counts were drawn from the amplification of reference gene primers. The repertoire was sequenced with immunoSEQ multiplex PCR; TCRdb's copy has only in-frame clones and lacks some. The DNA was the basis for D and trimming; V, J and clone size are from that table. The sample gives nearly 55,000 clones, around 93% of which show up once; roughly 7% is in the top ten. Sample: peripheral blood. The V call is TRBV5-1, the J call TRBJ1-2; 9 bases map to TRBD1. The clonotype originates from a woman aged 60-75 years with active or convalescent COVID-19. In DNA, the CDR3 is TGCGCCAGCAGCTTTCTACAGGGGGCGCAGGGCTACACCTTC. Translation gives CASSFLQGAQGYTF.